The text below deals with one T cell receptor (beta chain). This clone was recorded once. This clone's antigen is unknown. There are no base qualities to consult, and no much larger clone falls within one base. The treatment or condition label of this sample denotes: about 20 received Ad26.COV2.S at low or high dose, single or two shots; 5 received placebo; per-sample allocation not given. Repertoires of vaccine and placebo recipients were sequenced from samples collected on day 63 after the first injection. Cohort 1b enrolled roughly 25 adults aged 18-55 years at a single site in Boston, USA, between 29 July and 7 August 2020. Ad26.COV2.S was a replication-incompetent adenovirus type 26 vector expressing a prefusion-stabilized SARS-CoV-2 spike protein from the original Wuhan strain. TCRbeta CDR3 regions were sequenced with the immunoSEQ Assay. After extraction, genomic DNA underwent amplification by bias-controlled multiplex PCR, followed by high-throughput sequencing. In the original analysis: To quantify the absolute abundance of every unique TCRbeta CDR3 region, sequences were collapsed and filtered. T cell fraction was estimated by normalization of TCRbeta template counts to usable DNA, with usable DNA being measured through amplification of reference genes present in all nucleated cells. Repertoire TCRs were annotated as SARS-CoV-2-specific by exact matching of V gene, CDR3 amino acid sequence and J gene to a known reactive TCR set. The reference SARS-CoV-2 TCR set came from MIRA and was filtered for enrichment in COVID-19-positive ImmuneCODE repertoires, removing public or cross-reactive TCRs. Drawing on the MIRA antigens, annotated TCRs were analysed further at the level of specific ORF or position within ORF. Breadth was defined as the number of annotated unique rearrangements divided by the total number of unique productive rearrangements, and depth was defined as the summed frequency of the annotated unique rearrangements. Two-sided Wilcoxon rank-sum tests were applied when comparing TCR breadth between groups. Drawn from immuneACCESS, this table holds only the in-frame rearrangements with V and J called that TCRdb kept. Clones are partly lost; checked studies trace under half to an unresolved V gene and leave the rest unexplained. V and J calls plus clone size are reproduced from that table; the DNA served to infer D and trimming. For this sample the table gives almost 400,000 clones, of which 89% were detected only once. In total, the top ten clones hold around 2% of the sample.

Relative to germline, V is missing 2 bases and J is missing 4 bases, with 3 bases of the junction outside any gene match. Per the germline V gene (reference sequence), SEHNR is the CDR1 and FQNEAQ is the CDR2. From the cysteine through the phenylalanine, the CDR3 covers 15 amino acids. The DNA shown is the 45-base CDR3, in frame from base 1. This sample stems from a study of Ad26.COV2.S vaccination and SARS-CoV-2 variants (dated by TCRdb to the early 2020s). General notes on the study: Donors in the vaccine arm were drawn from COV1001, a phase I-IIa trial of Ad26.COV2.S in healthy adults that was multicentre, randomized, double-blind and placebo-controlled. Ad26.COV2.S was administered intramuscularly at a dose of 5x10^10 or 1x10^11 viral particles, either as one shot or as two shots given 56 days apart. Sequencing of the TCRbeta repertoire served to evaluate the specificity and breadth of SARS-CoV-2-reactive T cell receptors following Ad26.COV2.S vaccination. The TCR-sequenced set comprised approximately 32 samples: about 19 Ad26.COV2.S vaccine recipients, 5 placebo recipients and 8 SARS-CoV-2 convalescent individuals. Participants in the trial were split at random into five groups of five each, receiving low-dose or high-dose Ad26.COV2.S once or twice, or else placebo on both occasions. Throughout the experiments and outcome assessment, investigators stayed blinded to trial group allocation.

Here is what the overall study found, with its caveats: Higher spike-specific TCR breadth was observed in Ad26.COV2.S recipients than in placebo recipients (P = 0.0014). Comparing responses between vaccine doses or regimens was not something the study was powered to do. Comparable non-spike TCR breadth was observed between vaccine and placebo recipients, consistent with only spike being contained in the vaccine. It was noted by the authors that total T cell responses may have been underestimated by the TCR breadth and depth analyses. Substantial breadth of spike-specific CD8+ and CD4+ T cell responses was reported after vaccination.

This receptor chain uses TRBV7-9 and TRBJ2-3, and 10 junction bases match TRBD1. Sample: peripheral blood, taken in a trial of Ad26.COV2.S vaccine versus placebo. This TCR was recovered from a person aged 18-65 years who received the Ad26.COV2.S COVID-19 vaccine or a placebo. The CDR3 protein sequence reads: CASSLKGTGADTQYF. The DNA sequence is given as TGTGCCAGCAGCTTAAAAGGGACAGGGGCAGATACGCAGTATTTT.